This TCR beta chain is drawn from a study of blood T cell repertoires in COVID-19 (dated by TCRdb to the early 2020s). Notes on the research overall: Collaborator samples came from the United States, Italy and Spain and covered acute and convalescent phases of COVID-19. The material from the prospective study consisted of cDNA or gDNA derived from T cells, B-cell-depleted T cells, or PBMCs. The dataset comprised deeply sampled blood TCRbeta repertoires from subjects exposed to, actively infected with, or recovered from COVID-19. The repertoires were released in a freely available public database intended as a resource for research on the immune response to SARS-CoV-2. The samples were drawn from the first 160 participants of the ongoing ImmuneRACE study and from 1,254 subjects provided by 6 global collaborators. Sample metadata almost always included a de-identified subject ID, COVID-19 status, age in years and sex. Where HLA class I and class II types were available, the types were taken from metadata supplied by the sample provider, not from assay-based typing. General findings and caveats noted by the study authors: The amount of clinical and demographic metadata varied by source and participant and was provided uncurated.

The collaborating institutions used their own protocols to collect whole blood in K2EDTA tubes. For TCRbeta analysis, collaborators shipped samples as frozen whole blood, isolated PBMCs, or DNA extracted from either of those sample types. TCRbeta CDR3 regions were amplified from genomic DNA by means of the immunoSEQ Assay, a bias-controlled multiplex PCR. The study's own analysis went as follows. Within the assay, amplification of reference gene primers was used to estimate how many nucleated cells each sample contained. To quantify the absolute abundance of each unique TCRbeta CDR3 rearrangement, sequence reads were collapsed and filtered. For each sample, productive Simpson clonality was calculated as the square root of Simpson's diversity index across productive rearrangements. Sourced from immuneACCESS, this table was stored by TCRdb with only in-frame sequences that have V and J called. A share of the clones is absent; for the studies checked, an unresolved V gene accounts for under half, and the remainder has no known explanation. D and trimming come from the DNA, and the V and J calls and clone size come from that table. This sample comprises roughly 100,000 clones, about nine tenths of them detected only once. The top ten clonotypes cover 4.2% of the sample.

Concerning this clone itself: Its target antigen remains unknown. No base quality information exists; no much larger clone differs at one position.

Measured from the cysteine to the phenylalanine, the CDR3 is 13 residues long. Only the CDR3 part of the read is kept: 39 bases, read in frame from the first base. CDR1 and CDR2 were assigned from the germline V gene (reference sequence) as SGHNT and YYREEE. V and J are truncated by 4 bases and 1 base respectively, leaving an intervening sequence of 8 bases. Sequenced material: peripheral blood. This sequence was found in a man aged 18 to 30 with acute or convalescent COVID-19. The rearranged chain carries TRBV5-4 and TRBJ1-2, with the D gene not clear enough to name. The base sequence is TGTGCCAGCAGCCCGGACTATAACTATGGCTACACCTTC. It translates as CASSPDYNYGYTF.